Described below is a single T cell receptor (beta chain) sequence and its context. Per the authors' pipeline: Reference gene primers were amplified, and this amplification served to estimate nucleated cell counts. Profiled with immunoSEQ multiplex PCR; TCRdb holds only in-frame clones, not every one. The D gene and trimming were derived from the DNA, and the V and J assignments and clone size from that table. Of a few hundred thousand clones listed, around 86% are singletons. The trim removed 6 bases at V and 3 bases at J, leaving 8 bases unmatched. Germline CDR1 reads MRHNA; CDR2 reads SNTAGT. This CDR3 is built from 17 residues. These data belong to a study of blood T cell repertoires in COVID-19. The overall study: Sites across the United States, Italy and Spain contributed samples from acute and convalescent COVID-19. The cDNA or gDNA used as material had been derived from T cells, B-cell-depleted T cells, or PBMCs.

The receptor was isolated from a man aged 60 to 69 with acute or convalescent COVID-19. The chain is built from TRBV6-4 and TRBJ2-6; 10 bases map to TRBD1. Sequenced: peripheral blood. For the CDR3, the DNA is TGTGCCAGCAGCCGATCCGGGACAGGGGTTGGGGCCAACGTCCTGACTTTC. It translates to CASSRSGTGVGANVLTF.